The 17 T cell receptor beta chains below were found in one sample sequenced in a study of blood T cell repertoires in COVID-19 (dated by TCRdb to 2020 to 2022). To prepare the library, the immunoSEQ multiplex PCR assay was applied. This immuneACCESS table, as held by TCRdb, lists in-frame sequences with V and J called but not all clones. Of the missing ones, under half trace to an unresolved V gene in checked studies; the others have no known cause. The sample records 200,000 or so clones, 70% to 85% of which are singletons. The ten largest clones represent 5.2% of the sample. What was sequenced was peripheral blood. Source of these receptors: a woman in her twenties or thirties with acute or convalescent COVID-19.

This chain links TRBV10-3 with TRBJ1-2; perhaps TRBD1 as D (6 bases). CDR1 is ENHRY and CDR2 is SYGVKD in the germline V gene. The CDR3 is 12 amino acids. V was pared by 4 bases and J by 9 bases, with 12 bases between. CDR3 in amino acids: CAISGIQGSYTF. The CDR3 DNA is TGTGCCATCAGTGGGATACAGGGAAGCTACACCTTC.

This chain's CDR3 is CSVEKQGVEKLFF. The CDR3 DNA follows: TGCAGCGTTGAAAAGCAGGGGGTCGAAAAACTGTTTTTT. The chain has TRBV29-1 and TRBJ1-4, with 7 bases lining up with TRBD1. Germline-derived CDR1 and CDR2 are SQVTM and ANQGSEA. CDR3 length: 13 residues. With 2 bases clipped from V and 8 bases from J, the junction kept 5 bases outside the gene matches. Together with reference TRBV29-1 and TRBJ1-4, the CDR3 gives the full variable domain: SAVISQKPSRDICQRGTSLTIQCQVDSQVTMMFWYRQQPGQSLTLIATANQGSEATYESGFVIDKFPISRPNLTFSTLTVSNMSPEDSSIYLCSVEKQGVEKLFFGSGTQLSVL.

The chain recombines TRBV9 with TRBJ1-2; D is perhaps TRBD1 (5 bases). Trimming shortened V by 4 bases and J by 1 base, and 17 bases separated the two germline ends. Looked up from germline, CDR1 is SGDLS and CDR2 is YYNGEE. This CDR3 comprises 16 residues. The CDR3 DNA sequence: TGTGCCAGCAGCCTGGCGGCGGGGCAATATAACTATGGCTACACCTTC. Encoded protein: CASSLAAGQYNYGYTF.

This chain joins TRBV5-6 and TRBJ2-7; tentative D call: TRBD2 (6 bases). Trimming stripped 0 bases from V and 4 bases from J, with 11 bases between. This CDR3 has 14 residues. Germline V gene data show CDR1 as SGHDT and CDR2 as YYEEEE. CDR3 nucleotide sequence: TGTGCCAGCAGCTTGGGCGCGGGATCTTACGAGCAGTACTTC. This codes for CASSLGAGSYEQYF.

CDR3 in DNA: TGCGCCAGCAGCTTGGCTGGACAGGGGAGAGGGAACACTGAAGCTTTCTTT. Amino acid sequence: CASSLAGQGRGNTEAFF. This sequence joins TRBV5-1 and TRBJ1-1, with 9 bases matching TRBD1. The CDR3 totals 17 residues. J lost 1 base, V lost 0 bases, and 7 bases had no gene match. Germline values: CDR1 SGHRS, CDR2 YFSETQ.

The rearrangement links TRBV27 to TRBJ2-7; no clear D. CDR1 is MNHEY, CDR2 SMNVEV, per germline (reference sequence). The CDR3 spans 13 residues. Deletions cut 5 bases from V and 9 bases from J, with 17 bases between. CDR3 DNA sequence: TGTGCCAGCAGTACAACAGCATTACGAGCGCAGTACTTC. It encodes CASSTTALRAQYF.

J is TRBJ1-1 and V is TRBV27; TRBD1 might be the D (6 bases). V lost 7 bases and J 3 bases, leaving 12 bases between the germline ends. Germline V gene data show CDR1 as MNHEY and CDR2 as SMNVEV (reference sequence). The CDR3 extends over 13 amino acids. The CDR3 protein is CASKQGGYTEAFF. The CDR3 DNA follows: TGTGCCAGCAAACAGGGAGGGTACACTGAAGCTTTCTTT.

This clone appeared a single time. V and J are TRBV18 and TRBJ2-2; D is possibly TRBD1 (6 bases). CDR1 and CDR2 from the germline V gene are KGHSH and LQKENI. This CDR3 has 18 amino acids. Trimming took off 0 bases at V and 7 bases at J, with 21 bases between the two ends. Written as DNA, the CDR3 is TGTGCCAGCTCACCACCTTCGTTGTGGCCAGGGGTTGACGGGGAGCTGTTTTTT. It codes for CASSPPSLWPGVDGELFF. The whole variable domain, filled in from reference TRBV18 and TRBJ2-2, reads NAGVMQNPRHLVRRRGQEARLRCSPMKGHSHVYWYRQLPEEGLKFMVYLQKENIIDESGMPKERFSAEFPKEGPSILRIQQVVRGDSAAYFCASSPPSLWPGVDGELFFGEGSRLTVL.

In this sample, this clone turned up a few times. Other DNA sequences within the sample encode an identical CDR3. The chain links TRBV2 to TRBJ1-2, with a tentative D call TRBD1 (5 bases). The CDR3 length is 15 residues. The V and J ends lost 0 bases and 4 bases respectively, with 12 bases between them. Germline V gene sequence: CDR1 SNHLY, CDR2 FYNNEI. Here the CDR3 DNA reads TGTGCCAGCAGTGAAGCGCTTCAGGGTCTCTATGGCTACACCTTC. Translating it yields CASSEALQGLYGYTF.

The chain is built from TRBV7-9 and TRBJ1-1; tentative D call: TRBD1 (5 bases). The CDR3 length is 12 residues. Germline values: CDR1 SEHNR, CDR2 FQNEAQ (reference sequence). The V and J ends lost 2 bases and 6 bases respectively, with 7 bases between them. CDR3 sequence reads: CASSLTGAEAFF. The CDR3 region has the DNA TGTGCCAGCAGCTTAACAGGAGCTGAAGCTTTCTTT.

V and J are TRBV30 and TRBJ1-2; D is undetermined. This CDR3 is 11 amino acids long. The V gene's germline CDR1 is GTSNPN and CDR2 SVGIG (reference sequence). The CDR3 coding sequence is TGTGCTTCGCGGGTTAACTATGGCTACACCTTC. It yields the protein CASRVNYGYTF.

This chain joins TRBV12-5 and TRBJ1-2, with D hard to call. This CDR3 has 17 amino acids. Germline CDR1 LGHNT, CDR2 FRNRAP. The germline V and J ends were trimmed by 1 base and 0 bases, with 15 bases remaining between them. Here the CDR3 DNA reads TGTGCTAGTGGTTTGGACTTACGCGGCGGAACTAACTATGGCTACACCTTC. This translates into CASGLDLRGGTNYGYTF.

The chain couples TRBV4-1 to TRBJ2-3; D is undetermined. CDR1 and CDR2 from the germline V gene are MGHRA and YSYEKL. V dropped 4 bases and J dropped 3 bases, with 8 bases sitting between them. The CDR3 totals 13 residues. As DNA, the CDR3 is TGCGCCAGCAGCCTACCCGGGACAGATACGCAGTATTTT. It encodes CASSLPGTDTQYF.

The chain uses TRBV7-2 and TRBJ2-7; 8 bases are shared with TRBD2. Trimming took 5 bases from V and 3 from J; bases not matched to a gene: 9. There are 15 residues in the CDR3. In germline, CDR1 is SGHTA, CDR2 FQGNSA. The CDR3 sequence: CASSHSGGPNYEQYF. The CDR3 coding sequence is TGTGCCAGCAGCCACAGCGGGGGCCCCAACTACGAGCAGTACTTC. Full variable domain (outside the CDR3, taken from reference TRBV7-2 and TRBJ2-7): GAGVSQSPSNKVTEKGKDVELRCDPISGHTALYWYRQSLGQGLEFLIYFQGNSAPDKSGLPSDRFSAERTGGSVSTLTIQRTQQEDSAVYLCASSHSGGPNYEQYFGPGTRLTVT.

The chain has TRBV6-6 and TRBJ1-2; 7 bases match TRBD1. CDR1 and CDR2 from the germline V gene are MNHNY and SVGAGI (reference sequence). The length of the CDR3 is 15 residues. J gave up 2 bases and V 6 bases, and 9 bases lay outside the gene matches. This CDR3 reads CASRTRQGNNYGYTF. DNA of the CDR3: TGTGCCAGCAGGACACGACAGGGAAACAACTATGGCTACACCTTC.

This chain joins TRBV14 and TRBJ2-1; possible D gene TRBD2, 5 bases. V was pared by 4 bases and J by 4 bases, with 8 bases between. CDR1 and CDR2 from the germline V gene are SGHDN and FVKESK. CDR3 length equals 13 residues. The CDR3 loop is CASSPTGYNEQFF. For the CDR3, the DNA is TGTGCCAGCAGCCCGACGGGGTACAATGAGCAGTTCTTC.

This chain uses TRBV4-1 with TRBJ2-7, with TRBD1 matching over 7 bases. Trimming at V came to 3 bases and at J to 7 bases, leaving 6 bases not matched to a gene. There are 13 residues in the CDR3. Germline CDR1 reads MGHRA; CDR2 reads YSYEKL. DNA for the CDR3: TGCGCCAGCAGCCACGGGACAGAGGGTGAGCAGTACTTC. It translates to CASSHGTEGEQYF.